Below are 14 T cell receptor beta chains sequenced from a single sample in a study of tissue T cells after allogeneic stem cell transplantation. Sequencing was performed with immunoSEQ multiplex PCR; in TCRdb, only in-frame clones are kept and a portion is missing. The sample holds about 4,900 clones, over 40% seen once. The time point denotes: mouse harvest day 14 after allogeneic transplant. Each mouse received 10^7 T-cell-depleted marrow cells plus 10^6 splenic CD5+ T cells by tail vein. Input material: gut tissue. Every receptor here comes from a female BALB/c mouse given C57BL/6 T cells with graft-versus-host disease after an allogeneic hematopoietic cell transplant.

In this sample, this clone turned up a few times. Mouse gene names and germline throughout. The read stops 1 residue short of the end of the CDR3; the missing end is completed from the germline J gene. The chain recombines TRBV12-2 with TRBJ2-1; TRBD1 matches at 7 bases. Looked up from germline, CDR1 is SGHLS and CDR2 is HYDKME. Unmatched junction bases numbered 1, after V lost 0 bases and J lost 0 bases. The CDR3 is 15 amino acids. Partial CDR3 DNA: TGTGCCAGCTCTCTCGGGACAGATAACTATGCTGAGCAGTTC. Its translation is CASSLGTDNYAEQF. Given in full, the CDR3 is CASSLGTDNYAEQFF.

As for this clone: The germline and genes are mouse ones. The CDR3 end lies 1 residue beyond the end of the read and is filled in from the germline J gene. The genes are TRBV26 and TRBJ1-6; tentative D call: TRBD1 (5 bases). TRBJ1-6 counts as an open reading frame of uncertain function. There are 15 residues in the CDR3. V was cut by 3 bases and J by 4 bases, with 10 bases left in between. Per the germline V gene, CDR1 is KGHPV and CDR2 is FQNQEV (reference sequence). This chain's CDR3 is CASSLDSPYNSPLYF. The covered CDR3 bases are TGTGCCAGCAGTCTCGACAGTCCTTATAATTCGCCCCTCTAC.

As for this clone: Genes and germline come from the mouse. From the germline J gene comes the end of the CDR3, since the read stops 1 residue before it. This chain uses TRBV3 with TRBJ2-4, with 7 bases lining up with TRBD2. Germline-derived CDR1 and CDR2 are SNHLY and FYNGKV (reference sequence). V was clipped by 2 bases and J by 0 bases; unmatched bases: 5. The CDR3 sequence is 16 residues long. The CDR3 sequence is CASSLNTGVSQNTLYF. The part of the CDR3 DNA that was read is TGTGCCAGCAGCTTAAACACTGGGGTCAGTCAAAACACCTTGTAC.

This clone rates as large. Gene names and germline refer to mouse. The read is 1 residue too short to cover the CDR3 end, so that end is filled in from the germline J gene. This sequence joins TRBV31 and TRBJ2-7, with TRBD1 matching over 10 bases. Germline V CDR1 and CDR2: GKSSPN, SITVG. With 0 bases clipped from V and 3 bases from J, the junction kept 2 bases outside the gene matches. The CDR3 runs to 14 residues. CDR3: CAWSLGTGDYEQYF. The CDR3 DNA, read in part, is TGTGCCTGGAGTCTAGGGACAGGGGACTATGAACAGTAC.

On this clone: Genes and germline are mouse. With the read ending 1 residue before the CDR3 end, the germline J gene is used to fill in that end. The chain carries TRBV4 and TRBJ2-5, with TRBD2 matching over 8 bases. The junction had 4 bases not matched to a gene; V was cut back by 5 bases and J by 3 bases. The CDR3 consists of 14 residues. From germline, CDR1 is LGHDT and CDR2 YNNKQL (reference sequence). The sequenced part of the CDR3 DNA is TGTGCCAGCAGCCTCTTGGGGGGGCAAGACACCCAGTAC. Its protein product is CASSLLGGQDTQY. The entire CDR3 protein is CASSLLGGQDTQYF.

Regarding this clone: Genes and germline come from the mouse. The CDR3 protein is CASSLVNSGNTLYF. The CDR3 bases that were read are TGTGCCAGCAGCTTAGTCAATTCTGGAAATACGCTCTAT. The rearrangement joins TRBV3 to TRBJ1-3; D not certain. With the read ending 1 residue before the CDR3 end, the germline J gene is used to fill in that end. There are 14 residues in the CDR3. Trimming stripped 1 base from V and 0 bases from J, with 4 bases between. Germline values: CDR1 SNHLY, CDR2 FYNGKV (reference sequence).

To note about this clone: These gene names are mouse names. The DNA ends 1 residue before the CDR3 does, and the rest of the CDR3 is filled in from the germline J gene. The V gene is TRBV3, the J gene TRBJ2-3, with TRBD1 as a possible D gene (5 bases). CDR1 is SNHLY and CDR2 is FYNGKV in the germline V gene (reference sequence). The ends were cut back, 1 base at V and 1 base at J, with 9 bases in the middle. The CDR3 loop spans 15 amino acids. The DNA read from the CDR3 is TGTGCCAGCAGCTTAGGTCAGGGAGGTGCAGAAACGCTGTAT. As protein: CASSLGQGGAETLY. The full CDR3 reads CASSLGQGGAETLYF. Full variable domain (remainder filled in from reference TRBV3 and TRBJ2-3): GPKVLQIPSHQIIDMGQMVTLNCDPVSNHLYFYWYKQILGQQMEFLVNFYNGKVMEKSKLFKDQFSVERPDGSYFTLKIQPTALEDSAVYFCASSLGQGGAETLYFGSGTRLTVL.

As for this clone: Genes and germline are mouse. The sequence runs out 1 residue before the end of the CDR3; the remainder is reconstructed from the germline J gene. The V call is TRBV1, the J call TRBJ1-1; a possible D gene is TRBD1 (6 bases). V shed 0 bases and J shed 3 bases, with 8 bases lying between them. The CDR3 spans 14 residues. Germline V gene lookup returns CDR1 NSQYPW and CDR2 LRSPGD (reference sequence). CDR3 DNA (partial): TGCACCTGCAGTGCAGACAGGGGTGACACAGAAGTCTTC. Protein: CTCSADRGDTEVF. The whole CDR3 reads CTCSADRGDTEVFF.

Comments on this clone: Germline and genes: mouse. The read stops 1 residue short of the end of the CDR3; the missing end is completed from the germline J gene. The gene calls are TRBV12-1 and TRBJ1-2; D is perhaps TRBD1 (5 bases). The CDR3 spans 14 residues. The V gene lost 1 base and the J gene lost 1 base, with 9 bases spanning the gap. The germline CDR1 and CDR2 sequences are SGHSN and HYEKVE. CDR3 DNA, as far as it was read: TGTGCCAGCTCTCTGGCGGGGCTAAACTCCGACTACACC. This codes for CASSLAGLNSDYT. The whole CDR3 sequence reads CASSLAGLNSDYTF.

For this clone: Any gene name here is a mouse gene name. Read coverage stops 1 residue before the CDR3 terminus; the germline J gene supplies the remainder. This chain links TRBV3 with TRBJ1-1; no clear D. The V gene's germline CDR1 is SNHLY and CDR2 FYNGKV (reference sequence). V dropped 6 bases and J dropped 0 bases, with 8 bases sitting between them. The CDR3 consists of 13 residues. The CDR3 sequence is CASSDNANTEVFF. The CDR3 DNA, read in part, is TGTGCCAGCAGTGACAACGCAAACACAGAAGTCTTC.

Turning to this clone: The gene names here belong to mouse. Partial CDR3 DNA: TGTGCCAGCTCTCCAGGGGGGGGAAAAGACACCCAGTAC. This translates into CASSPGGGKDTQY. In full, the CDR3 reads CASSPGGGKDTQYF. The genes are TRBV12-1 and TRBJ2-5; D is perhaps TRBD1 or TRBD2 (7 bases each). The sequenced fragment ends 1 residue before the CDR3 boundary, so the rest is inferred from the germline J gene. The germline V gene has CDR1 SGHSN and CDR2 HYEKVE. V lost 2 bases and J 4 bases, leaving 12 bases between the germline ends. This CDR3 is 14 amino acids long.

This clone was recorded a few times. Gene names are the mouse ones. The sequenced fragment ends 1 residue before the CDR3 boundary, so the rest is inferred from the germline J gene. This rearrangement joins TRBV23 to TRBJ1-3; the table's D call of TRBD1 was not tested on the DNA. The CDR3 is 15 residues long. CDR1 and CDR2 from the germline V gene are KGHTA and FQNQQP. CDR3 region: CSSSQSGTAGNTLYF. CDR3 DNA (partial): TGCTCCAGCAGTCAATCGGGGACAGCTGGAAATACGCTCTAT.

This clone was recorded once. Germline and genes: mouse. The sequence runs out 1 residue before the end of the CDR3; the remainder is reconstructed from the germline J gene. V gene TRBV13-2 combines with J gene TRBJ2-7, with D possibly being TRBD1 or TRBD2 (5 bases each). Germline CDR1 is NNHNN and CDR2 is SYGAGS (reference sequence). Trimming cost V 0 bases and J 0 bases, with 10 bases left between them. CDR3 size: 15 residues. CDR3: CASGDARGPSYEQYF. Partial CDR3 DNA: TGTGCCAGCGGTGATGCTCGGGGCCCCTCCTATGAACAGTAC.

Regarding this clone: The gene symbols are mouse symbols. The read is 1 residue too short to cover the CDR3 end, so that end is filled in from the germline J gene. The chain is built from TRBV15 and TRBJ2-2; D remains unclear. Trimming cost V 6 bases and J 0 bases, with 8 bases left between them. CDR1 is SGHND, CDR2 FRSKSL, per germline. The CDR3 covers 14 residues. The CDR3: CASSRTANTGQLYF. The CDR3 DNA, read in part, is TGTGCCAGCAGCCGCACAGCAAACACCGGGCAGCTCTAC.